One sample yielded the 4 T cell receptor beta chains listed below, sequenced in a study of neoadjuvant anti-PD-1 for oral cavity cancer. TCRdb's copy holds only in-frame clones and misses some; the assay was immunoSEQ multiplex PCR. Of fewer than 90,000 clones in the sample, about 84% were seen once. This specimen was PBMCs, taken before nivolumab (anti-PD-1) treatment. The receptors were gathered from a person aged 40-85 years with oral cavity squamous cell carcinoma.

The chain recombines TRBV28 with TRBJ1-1, with a possible D match to TRBD1 (5 bases). CDR3 size: 13 residues. The germline gives CDR1 MDHEN, CDR2 SYDVKM. V dropped 5 bases and J dropped 4 bases, with 11 bases sitting between them. The CDR3 protein is CASSKGVATEAFF. The DNA for the CDR3 is TGTGCCAGCAGTAAAGGGGTTGCCACTGAAGCTTTCTTT.

This clone was recorded once. The rearrangement joins TRBV4-2 to TRBJ2-3; D unresolved. V was clipped by 1 base and J by 2 bases, with 4 bases between them. The CDR3 contains 13 residues. In germline, CDR1 is LGHNA, CDR2 YNFKEQ. CDR3 region: CASSQAFTDTQYF. In DNA form, the CDR3 reads TGTGCCAGCAGCCAAGCTTTCACAGATACGCAGTATTTT.

The CDR3 loop reads CASSLDLAVVSYEQYF. In DNA, the CDR3 is TGTGCCAGCAGCTTAGACCTAGCGGTTGTTTCCTACGAGCAGTACTTC. The V call is TRBV11-2, the J call TRBJ2-7; 7 nucleotides line up with TRBD2. Losses at the gene ends were 0 bases for V and 1 base for J; bases not matched to a gene: 6. Germline CDR1 is SGHAT and CDR2 is FQNNGV. This CDR3 has 16 residues. The complete variable domain, with remaining parts taken from reference TRBV11-2 and TRBJ2-7, reads EAGVAQSPRYKIIEKRQSVAFWCNPISGHATLYWYQQILGQGPKLLIQFQNNGVVDDSQLPKDRFSAERLKGVDSTLKIQPAKLEDSAVYLCASSLDLAVVSYEQYFGPGTRLTVT.

This chain joins TRBV28 and TRBJ2-3; 7 nucleotides match TRBD2. Germline lookup yields CDR1 MDHEN and CDR2 SYDVKM. The J segment lost 3 bases and the V segment lost 6 bases, leaving 3 bases of the junction unmatched. The CDR3 is 13 amino acids. CDR3 loop: CASRDSGTDTQYF. DNA for the CDR3: TGTGCCAGCAGAGATAGCGGGACAGATACGCAGTATTTT.